This section outlines one T cell receptor beta chain sequence together with its context. Its antigen is still unknown. These data originate in a study of T cells in Graves' hyperthyroidism and ophthalmopathy. Study-wide background: The initial diagnosis was the point when peripheral blood was collected, ahead of any treatment. General study points: Ophthalmopathy stood apart from stable hyperthyroidism in a 13 V-J model. Prediction of ophthalmopathy progression came a median around 6.5 months pre-onset.

V was pared by 4 bases and J by 9 bases, with 7 bases between. Germline V gene sequence: CDR1 SQVTM, CDR2 ANQGSEA. The CDR3 is made up of 10 amino acids. Regions amplified from RNA transcripts were the TCR beta CDR3 regions. Initially, a first-round RT-PCR of the TCR CDR3 employed the HTBI primer set. TCRdb re-called the multiplex PCR reads through MiXCR, storing one row per CDR3 protein. The sample holds approximately 380,000 distinct CDR3 sequences, about a fifth seen once. Sequenced material: blood. The receptor comes from a man aged 18 to 30 with Graves' ophthalmopathy. The rearrangement links TRBV29-1 to TRBJ2-1; D not resolved. The chain's CDR3 is CSVVGIEQFF. The CDR3 region has the DNA TGCAGCGTTGTTGGCATTGAGCAGTTCTTC.